The T cell receptor (beta chain) described here comes from a study of blood T cell repertoires in COVID-19. Repertoires were generated with immunoSEQ multiplex PCR, while TCRdb's copy carries only in-frame clones and drops some. The sample yields approximately 32,000 clones, around 86% seen once. Germline loops: CDR1 LGHDT, CDR2 YNNKEL (reference sequence). Unmatched junction bases numbered 5, after V lost 3 bases and J lost 1 base. The length of the CDR3 is 16 residues. The sequenced sample was peripheral blood. The genes are TRBV3-1 (or the pseudogene TRBV3-2) and TRBJ2-5, with 10 bases that match TRBD2. The TCR comes from a man in his 60s with active COVID-19. The CDR3 loop reads CASSQNSGGAQETQYF. In DNA, the CDR3 is TGTGCCAGCAGCCAGAACAGCGGGGGGGCCCAAGAGACCCAGTACTTC.